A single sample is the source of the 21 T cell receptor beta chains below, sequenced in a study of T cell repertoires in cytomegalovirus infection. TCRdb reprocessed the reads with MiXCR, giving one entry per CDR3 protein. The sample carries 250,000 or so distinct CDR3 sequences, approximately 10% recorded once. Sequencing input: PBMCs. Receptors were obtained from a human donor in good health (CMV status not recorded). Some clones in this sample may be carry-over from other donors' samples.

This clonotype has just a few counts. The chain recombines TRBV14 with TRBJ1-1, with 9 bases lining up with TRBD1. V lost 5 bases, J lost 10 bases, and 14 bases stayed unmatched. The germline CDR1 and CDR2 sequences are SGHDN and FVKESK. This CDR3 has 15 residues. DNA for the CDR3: TGTGCCAGCAGCAAGCGGACAGGGGCCACAACGGTAGCTTTCTTT. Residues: CASSKRTGATTVAFF.

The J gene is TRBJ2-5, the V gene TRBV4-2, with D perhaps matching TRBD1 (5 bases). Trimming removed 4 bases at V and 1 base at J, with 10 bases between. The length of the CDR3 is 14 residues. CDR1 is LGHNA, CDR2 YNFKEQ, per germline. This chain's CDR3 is CASSPGHSQETQYF. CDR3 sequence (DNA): TGTGCCAGCAGCCCCGGACACTCCCAAGAGACCCAGTACTTC.

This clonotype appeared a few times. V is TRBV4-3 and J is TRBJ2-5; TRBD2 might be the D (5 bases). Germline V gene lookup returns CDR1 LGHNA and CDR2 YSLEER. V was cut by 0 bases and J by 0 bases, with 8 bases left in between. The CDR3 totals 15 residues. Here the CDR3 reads CASSQDRGYQETQYF. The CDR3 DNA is TGCGCCAGCAGCCAAGACCGGGGTTACCAAGAGACCCAGTACTTC.

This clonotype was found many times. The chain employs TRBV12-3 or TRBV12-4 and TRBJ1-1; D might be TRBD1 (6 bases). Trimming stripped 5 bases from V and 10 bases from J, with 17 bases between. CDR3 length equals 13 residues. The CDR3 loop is CASSILQGLVAFF. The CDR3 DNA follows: TGTGCCAGCAGTATATTACAGGGACTCGTAGCTTTCTTT.

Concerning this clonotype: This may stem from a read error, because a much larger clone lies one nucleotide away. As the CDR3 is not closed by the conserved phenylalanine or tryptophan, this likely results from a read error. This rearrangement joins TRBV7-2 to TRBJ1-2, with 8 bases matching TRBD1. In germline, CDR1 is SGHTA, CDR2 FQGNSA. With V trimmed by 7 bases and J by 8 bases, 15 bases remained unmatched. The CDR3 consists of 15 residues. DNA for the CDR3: TGTGCCAGCACCACCTCGGGACAGGTAATAGGAGGCTACACCTAC. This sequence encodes CASTTSGQVIGGYTY.

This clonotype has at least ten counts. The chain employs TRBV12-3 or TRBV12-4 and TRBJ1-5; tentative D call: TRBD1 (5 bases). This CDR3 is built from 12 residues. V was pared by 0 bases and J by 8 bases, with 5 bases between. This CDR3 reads CASSLAGEPQHF. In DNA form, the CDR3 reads TGTGCCAGCAGTTTAGCGGGGGAGCCCCAGCATTTT.

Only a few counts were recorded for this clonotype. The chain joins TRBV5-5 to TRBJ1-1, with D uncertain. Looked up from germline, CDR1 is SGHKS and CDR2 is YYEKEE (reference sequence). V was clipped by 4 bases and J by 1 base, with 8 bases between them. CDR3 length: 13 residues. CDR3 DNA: TGTGCCAGCAGCAACAAGGAGAACACTGAAGCTTTCTTT. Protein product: CASSNKENTEAFF.

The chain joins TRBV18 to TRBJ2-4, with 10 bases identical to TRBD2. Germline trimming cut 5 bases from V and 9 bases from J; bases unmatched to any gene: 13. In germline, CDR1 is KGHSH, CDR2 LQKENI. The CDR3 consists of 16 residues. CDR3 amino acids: CASSSGLAESGGIQYF. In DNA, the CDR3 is TGTGCCAGCTCATCCGGACTAGCGGAGTCGGGGGGCATTCAGTACTTC.

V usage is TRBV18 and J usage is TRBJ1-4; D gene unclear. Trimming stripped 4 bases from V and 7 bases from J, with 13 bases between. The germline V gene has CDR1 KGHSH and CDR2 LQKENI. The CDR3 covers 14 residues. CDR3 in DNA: TGTGCCAGCTCACGGGCCTTAACCGGTGAAAAACTGTTTTTT. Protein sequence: CASSRALTGEKLFF. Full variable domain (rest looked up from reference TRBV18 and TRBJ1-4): NAGVMQNPRHLVRRRGQEARLRCSPMKGHSHVYWYRQLPEEGLKFMVYLQKENIIDESGMPKERFSAEFPKEGPSILRIQQVVRGDSAAYFCASSRALTGEKLFFGSGTQLSVL.

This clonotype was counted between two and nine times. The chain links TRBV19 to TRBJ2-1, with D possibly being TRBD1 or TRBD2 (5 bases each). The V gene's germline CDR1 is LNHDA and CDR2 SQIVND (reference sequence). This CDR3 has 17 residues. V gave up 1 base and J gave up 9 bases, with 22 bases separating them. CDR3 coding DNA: TGTGCCAGTAGTATAGGAGGCTCCGGGGCCCACTCAGCTGAGCAGTTCTTC. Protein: CASSIGGSGAHSAEQFF.

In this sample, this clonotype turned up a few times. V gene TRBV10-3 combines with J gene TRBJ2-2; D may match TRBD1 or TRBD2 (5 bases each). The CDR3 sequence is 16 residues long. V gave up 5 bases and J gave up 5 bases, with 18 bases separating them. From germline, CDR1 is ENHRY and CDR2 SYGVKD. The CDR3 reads CAISPLQGPGTGELFF. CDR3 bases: TGTGCCATCAGTCCCCTGCAGGGTCCGGGGACCGGGGAGCTGTTTTTT.

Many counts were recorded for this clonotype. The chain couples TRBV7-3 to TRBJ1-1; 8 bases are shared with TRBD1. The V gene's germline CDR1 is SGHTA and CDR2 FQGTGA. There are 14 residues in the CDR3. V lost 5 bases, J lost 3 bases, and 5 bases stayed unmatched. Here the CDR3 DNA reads TGTGCCAGCAGCATGACAGGGGTGGACACTGAAGCTTTCTTT. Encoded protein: CASSMTGVDTEAFF.

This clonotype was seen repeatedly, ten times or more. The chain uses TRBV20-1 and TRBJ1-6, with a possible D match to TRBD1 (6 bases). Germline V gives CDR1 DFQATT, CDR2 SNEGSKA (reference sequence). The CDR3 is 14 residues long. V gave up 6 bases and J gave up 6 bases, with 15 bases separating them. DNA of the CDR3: TGCAGTGCCCCGCCGGCCAGGGGTAATTCACCCCTCCACTTT. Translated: CSAPPARGNSPLHF.

The CDR3 is CASSPRASRVQPQHF. The DNA of the CDR3 is TGTGCCAGCAGCCCACGGGCCTCAAGGGTTCAGCCCCAGCATTTT. The chain links TRBV12-3 or TRBV12-4 to TRBJ1-5; no clear D gene. Trimming removed 6 bases at V and 6 bases at J, with 18 bases between. This CDR3 contains 15 residues.

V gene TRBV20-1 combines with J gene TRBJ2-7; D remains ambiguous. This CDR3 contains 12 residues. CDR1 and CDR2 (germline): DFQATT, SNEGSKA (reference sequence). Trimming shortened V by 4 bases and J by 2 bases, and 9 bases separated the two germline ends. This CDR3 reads CSAKDRPYEQYF. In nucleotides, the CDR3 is TGCAGTGCTAAGGACCGTCCCTACGAGCAGTACTTC.

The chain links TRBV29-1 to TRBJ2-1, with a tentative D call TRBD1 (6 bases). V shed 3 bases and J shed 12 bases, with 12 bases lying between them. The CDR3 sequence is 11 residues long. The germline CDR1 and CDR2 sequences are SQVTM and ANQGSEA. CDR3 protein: CSVDGQPLQFF. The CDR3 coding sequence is TGCAGCGTTGATGGACAGCCTCTGCAGTTCTTC.

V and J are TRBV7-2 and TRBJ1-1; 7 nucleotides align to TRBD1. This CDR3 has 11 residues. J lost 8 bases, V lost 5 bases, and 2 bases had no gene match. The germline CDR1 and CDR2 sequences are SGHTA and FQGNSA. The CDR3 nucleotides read TGTGCCAGCAGCGTGACAGGGGAAGCTTTCTTT. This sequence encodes CASSVTGEAFF.

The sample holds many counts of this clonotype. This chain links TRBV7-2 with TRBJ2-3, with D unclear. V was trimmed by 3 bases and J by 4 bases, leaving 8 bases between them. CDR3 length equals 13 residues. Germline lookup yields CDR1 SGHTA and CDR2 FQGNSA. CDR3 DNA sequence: TGTGCCAGCAGCTTCCGACGGGCAGATACGCAGTATTTT. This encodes CASSFRRADTQYF.

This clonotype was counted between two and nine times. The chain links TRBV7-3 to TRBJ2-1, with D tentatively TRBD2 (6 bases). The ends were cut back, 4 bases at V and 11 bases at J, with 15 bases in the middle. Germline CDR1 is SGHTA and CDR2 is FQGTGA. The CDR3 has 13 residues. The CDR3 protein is CASSSAVSGKQFF. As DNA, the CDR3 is TGTGCCAGCAGCTCCGCGGTTAGCGGAAAGCAGTTCTTC. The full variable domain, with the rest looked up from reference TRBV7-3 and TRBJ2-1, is GAGVSQTPSNKVTEKGKYVELRCDPISGHTALYWYRQSLGQGPEFLIYFQGTGAADDSGLPNDRFFAVRPEGSVSTLKIQRTERGDSAVYLCASSSAVSGKQFFGPGTRLTVL.

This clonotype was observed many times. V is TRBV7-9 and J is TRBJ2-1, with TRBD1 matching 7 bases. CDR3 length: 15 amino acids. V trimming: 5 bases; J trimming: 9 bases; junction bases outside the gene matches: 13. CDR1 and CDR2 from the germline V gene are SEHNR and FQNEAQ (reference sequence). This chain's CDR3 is CASSLSETGLLEQFF. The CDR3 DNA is TGTGCCAGCAGCCTCTCTGAGACAGGGTTACTTGAGCAGTTCTTC.

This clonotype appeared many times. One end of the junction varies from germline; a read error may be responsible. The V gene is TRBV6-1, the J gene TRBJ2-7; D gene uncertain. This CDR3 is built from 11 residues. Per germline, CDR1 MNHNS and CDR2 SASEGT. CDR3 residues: CASSEERPADF. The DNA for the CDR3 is TGTGCCAGCAGTGAAGAACGTCCCGCGGACTTC.